The next 11 T cell receptor beta chains were all read from a single sample in a study of PD-1 blockade in classical Hodgkin lymphoma. Generated by immunoSEQ multiplex PCR, the TCRdb table keeps only in-frame clones and is missing some. The table includes nearly 60,000 clones, 75% to 95% detected once. Following autologous stem cell transplantation, relapse occurred in every patient, and exposure to brentuximab vedotin varied. This specimen consisted of peripheral blood mononuclear cells (PBMCs), obtained before the second cycle of nivolumab. Receptors originate from a human donor with classical Hodgkin lymphoma.

The chain couples TRBV6-1 to TRBJ1-5; D is unresolved. V gave up 8 bases and J gave up 3 bases, with 14 bases separating them. From germline, CDR1 is MNHNS and CDR2 SASEGT. This CDR3 contains 14 residues. In DNA form, the CDR3 reads TGTGCCAGCGCGGCCGCGGCCAACAATCAGCCCCAGCATTTT. Translated, it gives CASAAAANNQPQHF.

V gene TRBV6-5 combines with J gene TRBJ1-4, with 9 bases aligning to TRBD1. V was clipped by 2 bases and J by 10 bases; unmatched bases: 8. This CDR3 has 15 residues. Germline V gene sequence: CDR1 MNHEY, CDR2 SVGAGI. The CDR3 is CASSYTDRGAGKLFF. The CDR3 DNA follows: TGTGCCAGCAGTTACACGGACAGGGGTGCTGGAAAACTGTTTTTT.

J is TRBJ2-7 and V is TRBV6-6, with 7 bases identical to TRBD1. In germline, CDR1 is MNHNY, CDR2 SVGAGI (reference sequence). Trimming took 6 bases from V and 2 from J; bases not matched to a gene: 4. This CDR3 is 13 amino acids long. CDR3 sequence reads: CASRTGQTYEQYF. In nucleotides, the CDR3 is TGTGCCAGCAGGACGGGACAGACCTACGAGCAGTACTTC.

This chain joins TRBV5-1 and TRBJ2-1; 7 bases line up with TRBD1. Trimming removed 2 bases from V and 0 bases from J; junction bases left unmatched: 5. The germline V gene has CDR1 SGHRS and CDR2 YFSETQ. The CDR3 has 16 residues. The CDR3 loop is CASSFKWDSSYNEQFF. CDR3 bases: TGCGCCAGCAGCTTTAAGTGGGACAGCTCCTACAATGAGCAGTTCTTC.

This clone is deemed medium-sized. The chain couples TRBV9 to TRBJ2-2; D is uncertain. This CDR3 comprises 12 residues. V was trimmed by 4 bases and J by 6 bases, leaving 7 bases between them. The V gene's germline CDR1 is SGDLS and CDR2 YYNGEE. The CDR3 DNA follows: TGTGCCAGCAGCTTCCTCCCCGGGGAGCTGTTTTTT. It is translated as CASSFLPGELFF.

The CDR3 coding sequence is TGTGCCAGCAGTTCAGGGGCTAGCACAGATACGCAGTATTTT. Translation: CASSSGASTDTQYF. This chain uses TRBV27 with TRBJ2-3, with D perhaps matching TRBD1 (6 bases). Germline CDR1 reads MNHEY; CDR2 reads SMNVEV (reference sequence). CDR3 length equals 14 residues. Between the trimmed V and J ends, which lost 4 bases and 0 bases, there was a span of 8 bases.

The chain links TRBV6-1 to TRBJ2-5; no definite D call. With 5 bases removed from V and 5 bases from J, the gap between germline ends came to 6 bases. CDR3 length: 11 amino acids. CDR1 MNHNS and CDR2 SASEGT come from the germline V gene. The CDR3 coding sequence is TGTGCCAGCAGTACGAGGGAGACCCAGTACTTC. The encoded protein is CASSTRETQYF.

The chain couples TRBV27 to TRBJ2-7, with TRBD2 matching 9 bases. V lost 4 bases and J lost 5; bases outside the gene matches: 6. The CDR3 length is 14 residues. Germline CDR1 MNHEY, CDR2 SMNVEV (reference sequence). The DNA for the CDR3 is TGTGCCAGCAGTTACTCGGGACTAGCCCACGAGCAGTACTTC. Encoded protein: CASSYSGLAHEQYF.

This chain joins TRBV5-1 and TRBJ2-3; TRBD2 aligns across 13 bases. V lost 0 bases to trimming and J lost 3 bases; unmatched junction nucleotides: 7. CDR1 is SGHRS, CDR2 YFSETQ, per germline. The CDR3 covers 18 residues. The CDR3 is CASSLGGTSGIKTDTQYF. The CDR3 DNA reads TGCGCCAGCAGCTTGGGTGGGACTAGCGGGATCAAGACAGATACGCAGTATTTT.

The V and J genes are TRBV19 and TRBJ1-5; D is perhaps TRBD1 (6 bases). V was shortened by 2 bases and J by 4 bases, with 15 bases between the two germline ends. There are 16 residues in the CDR3. In germline, CDR1 is LNHDA, CDR2 SQIVND (reference sequence). The DNA for the CDR3 is TGTGCCAGTAGTATATTACTTCGGGGGGCAAATCAGCCCCAGCATTTT. It is translated as CASSILLRGANQPQHF. The complete variable domain, with remaining parts taken from reference TRBV19 and TRBJ1-5, reads DGGITQSPKYLFRKEGQNVTLSCEQNLNHDAMYWYRQDPGQGLRLIYYSQIVNDFQKGDIAEGYSVSREKKESFPLTVTSAQKNPTAFYLCASSILLRGANQPQHFGDGTRLSIL.

This chain uses TRBV7-9 with TRBJ2-1; no definite D call. Trimming cost V 0 bases and J 7 bases, with 13 bases left between them. CDR1 and CDR2 (germline): SEHNR, FQNEAQ (reference sequence). This CDR3 spans 15 amino acids. DNA for the CDR3: TGTGCCAGCAGCTTAGCGCGTCTACCGATGAATGAGCAGTTCTTC. This translates into CASSLARLPMNEQFF.